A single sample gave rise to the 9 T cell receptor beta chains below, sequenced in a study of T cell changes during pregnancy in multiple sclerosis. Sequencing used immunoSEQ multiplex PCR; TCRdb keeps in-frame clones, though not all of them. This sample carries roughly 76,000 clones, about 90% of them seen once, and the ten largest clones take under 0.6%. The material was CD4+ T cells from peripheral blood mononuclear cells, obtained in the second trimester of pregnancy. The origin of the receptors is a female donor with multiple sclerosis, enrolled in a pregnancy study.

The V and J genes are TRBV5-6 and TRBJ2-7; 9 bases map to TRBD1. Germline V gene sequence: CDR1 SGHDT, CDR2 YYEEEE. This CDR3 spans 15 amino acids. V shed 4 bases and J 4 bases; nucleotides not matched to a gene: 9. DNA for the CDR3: TGTGCCAGCAGCGGGACCGGACAGGGGTATTACGAGCAGTACTTC. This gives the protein CASSGTGQGYYEQYF. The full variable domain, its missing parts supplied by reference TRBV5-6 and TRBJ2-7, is DAGVTQSPTHLIKTRGQQVTLRCSPKSGHDTVSWYQQALGQGPQFIFQYYEEEERQRGNFPDRFSGHQFPNYSSELNVNALLLGDSALYLCASSGTGQGYYEQYFGPGTRLTVT.

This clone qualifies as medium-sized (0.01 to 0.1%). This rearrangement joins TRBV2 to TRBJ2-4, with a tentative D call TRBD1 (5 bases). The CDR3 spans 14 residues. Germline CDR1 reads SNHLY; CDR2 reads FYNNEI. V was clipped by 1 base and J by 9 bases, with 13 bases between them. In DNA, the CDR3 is TGTGCCAGCAGTGAAGGACAGATTAGGGCCATTCAGTACTTC. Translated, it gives CASSEGQIRAIQYF.

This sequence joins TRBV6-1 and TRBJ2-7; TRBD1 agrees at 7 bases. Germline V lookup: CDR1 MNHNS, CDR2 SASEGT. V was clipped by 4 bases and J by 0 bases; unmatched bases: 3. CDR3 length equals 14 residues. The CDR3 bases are TGTGCCAGCAGTGCGGACAGGTTCTCCTACGAGCAGTACTTC. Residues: CASSADRFSYEQYF.

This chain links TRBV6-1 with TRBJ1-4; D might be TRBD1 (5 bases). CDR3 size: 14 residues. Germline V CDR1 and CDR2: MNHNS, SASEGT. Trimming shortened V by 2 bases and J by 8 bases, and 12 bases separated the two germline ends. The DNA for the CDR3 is TGTGCCAGCAGTGAAATAGGGGTAAAGGAAAAACTGTTTTTT. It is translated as CASSEIGVKEKLFF.

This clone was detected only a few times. The CDR3 DNA reads as TGTGCCAGCAGCCCCGGGGGGCCGGAGACCCAGTACTTC. This codes for CASSPGGPETQYF. This chain uses TRBV27 with TRBJ2-5, with TRBD2 as a possible D gene (7 bases). Germline CDR1 MNHEY, CDR2 SMNVEV (reference sequence). Trimming took 6 bases from V and 5 from J, leaving 13 bases between them. The CDR3 length is 13 residues.

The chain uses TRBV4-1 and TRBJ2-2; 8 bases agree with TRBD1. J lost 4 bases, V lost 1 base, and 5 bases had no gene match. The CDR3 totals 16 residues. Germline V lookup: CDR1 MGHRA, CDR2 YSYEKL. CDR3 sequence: CASSQVRTGTTGELFF. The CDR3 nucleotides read TGCGCCAGCAGCCAAGTTCGGACAGGGACCACCGGGGAGCTGTTTTTT.

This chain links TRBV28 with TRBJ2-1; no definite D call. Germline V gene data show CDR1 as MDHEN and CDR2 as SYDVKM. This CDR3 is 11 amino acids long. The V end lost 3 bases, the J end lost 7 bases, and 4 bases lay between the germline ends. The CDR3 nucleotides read TGTGCCAGCAGTTTTCAAAATGAGCAGTTCTTC. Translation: CASSFQNEQFF. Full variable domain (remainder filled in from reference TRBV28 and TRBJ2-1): DVKVTQSSRYLVKRTGEKVFLECVQDMDHENMFWYRQDPGLGLRLIYFSYDVKMKEKGDIPEGYSVSREKKERFSLILESASTNQTSMYLCASSFQNEQFFGPGTRLTVL.

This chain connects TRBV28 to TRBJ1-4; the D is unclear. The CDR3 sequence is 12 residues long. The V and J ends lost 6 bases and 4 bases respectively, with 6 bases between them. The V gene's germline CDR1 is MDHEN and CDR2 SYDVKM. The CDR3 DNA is TGTGCCAGCAGATCAGTTAATGAAAAACTGTTTTTT. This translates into CASRSVNEKLFF.

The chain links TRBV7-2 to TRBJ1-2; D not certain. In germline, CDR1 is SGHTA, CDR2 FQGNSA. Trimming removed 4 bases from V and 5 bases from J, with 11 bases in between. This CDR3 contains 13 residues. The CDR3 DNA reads TGTGCCAGCAGCTCCCCCCCGGGGTATGGCTACACCTTC. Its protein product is CASSSPPGYGYTF. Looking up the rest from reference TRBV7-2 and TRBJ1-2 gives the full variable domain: GAGVSQSPSNKVTEKGKDVELRCDPISGHTALYWYRQSLGQGLEFLIYFQGNSAPDKSGLPSDRFSAERTGGSVSTLTIQRTQQEDSAVYLCASSSPPGYGYTFGSGTRLTVV.